By share, the clone carrying this TCR beta chain counts as medium-sized (0.01 to 0.1%). What it recognizes is unknown. Looked up from germline, CDR1 is SGHTA and CDR2 is FQGNSA. This CDR3 spans 15 amino acids. Germline trimming cut 5 bases from V and 4 bases from J; bases unmatched to any gene: 4. This sample is part of a study of T cell repertoires in cytomegalovirus infection. TCRdb fed the reads into MiXCR, producing one record per CDR3 protein. The table lists about 270,000 distinct CDR3 sequences, around 20% of them singletons. The chain is built from TRBV7-2 and TRBJ2-3; 12 bases map to TRBD2. The clonotype originates from a human donor in good health (CMV status not recorded). Some clones in this sample may be carry-over from other donors' samples. Sequenced here: cultured PBMCs, sampled from culture after CMV antigen stimulation. CDR3 bases: TGTGCCAGCAGCCTGACTAGCGGGAGACCAGATACGCAGTATTTT. Translated, it gives CASSLTSGRPDTQYF.